The entry that follows covers one T cell receptor beta chain sequence. This clonotype was counted ten times or more. No antigen is known for it. No base quality values were provided; no much bigger clone lies one nucleotide off. The sample belongs to a study of T-cell reconstitution after alpha-beta-depleted transplantation in children (dated by TCRdb to between 2015 and 2016). Regarding the study in general: T-cell immune reconstitution after TCRalphabeta/CD19-depleted allogeneic hematopoietic cell transplantation in children was quantitatively tracked in the study by means of TCR repertoire profiling.

Cut back by 5 bases and 9 bases, the V and J ends lie 3 bases apart. The CDR3 goes from the cysteine to the phenylalanine over 9 residues. The only DNA kept is the CDR3, 27 bases in frame from the first base. Here is what the overall study found, with its caveats: Apparently early alphabetaT-cell count recovery about two months after transplant reportedly relied on only several hundred rapidly expanded clones derived from non-depleted graft cells. Over subsequent months, a decline in hyperexpanded clone frequencies was noted, and after one year, T-cell counts and TCRbeta diversity were mostly ascribed to newly produced T cells. The high TCRbeta diversity at day 60 in some patients was ascribed to recipient T cells and intrathymic progenitors that had survived conditioning.

The method was PCR. The sequencer was an Illumina HiSeq 2500. To normalize quantification of the TCRbeta repertoire, the TCR libraries were built with molecular barcoding that relied on unique molecular identifiers. The raw public reads went through TCRdb reprocessing: fastp at Q25, MiXCR clone calling, in-frame beta chains kept. Merged by CDR3 protein, the rows form single entries marked with the most common genes and DNA. The sample table shows 700,000 or so distinct CDR3 sequences, and around 14% are seen once. Together, the top ten hold approximately 0.8% of the sample. The sample's treatment or condition, from its label and the paper: allogeneic hematopoietic cell transplantation with graft depleted of TCRalphabeta T cells and CD19 B cells. TCRalphabeta/CD19-depleted allogeneic hematopoietic cell grafts were given to the transplant recipients, all of whom were children.

The TCR was taken from a girl aged 2 to 9 with congenital amegakaryocytic thrombocytopenia, due to receive a stem cell transplant. The chain is assembled from TRBV5-3 and TRBJ2-1, with no D gene named confidently. TRBV5-3 is an ORF; its function is uncertain. The specimen was PBMCs, collected before TCRalphabeta/CD19-depleted stem cell transplant. CDR3 protein: CARRSEQFF. The DNA reads as follows: TGTGCCAGAAGATCTGAGCAGTTCTTC.